What follows are 9 T cell receptor beta chains derived from one specimen sequenced in a study of blood T cells in healthy people across ages. A second PCR of about 7 to 12 cycles used a sample-barcoded 5' primer and a J-beta primer mix. TCRdb re-derived calls from the 5' RACE reads in MiXCR, one entry per CDR3 protein. The table lists 750,000 to 950,000 distinct CDR3 sequences, around a quarter of them singletons, with around 3% in the top ten. This sample also appeared in a second study, on T cells of mothers and their children.

Source material: blood. The receptors stem from a boy aged 5-17 years in good health.

The gene calls are TRBV7-2 and TRBJ2-1; D is unresolved. Germline values: CDR1 SGHTA, CDR2 FQGNSA. The CDR3 is 17 residues long. V was shortened by 1 base and J by 2 bases, with 15 bases between the two germline ends. CDR3 residues: CASSLGFGHLTYNEQFF. The DNA for the CDR3 is TGTGCCAGCAGCTTAGGGTTCGGTCACCTTACCTACAATGAGCAGTTCTTC.

This rearrangement joins TRBV29-1 to TRBJ1-1; D perhaps matches TRBD1 (5 bases). The V end lost 6 bases, the J end lost 7 bases, and 15 bases lay between the germline ends. The CDR3 length is 12 residues. Germline-derived CDR1 and CDR2 are SQVTM and ANQGSEA. The CDR3 DNA reads as TGCAGCGTCCCATCTGGGGCAATTGAAGCTTTCTTT. It is translated as CSVPSGAIEAFF.

The V gene is TRBV7-9, the J gene TRBJ2-5, with D uncertain. Trimming removed 3 bases from V and 5 bases from J, with 16 bases in between. CDR1 is SEHNR, CDR2 FQNEAQ, per germline (reference sequence). This CDR3 has 15 amino acids. CDR3 DNA: TGTGCCAGCAGCTTGGATAGAGGCGGTTGGGAGACCCAGTACTTC. As protein: CASSLDRGGWETQYF.

The chain couples TRBV20-1 to TRBJ1-2, with a tentative D call TRBD1 (5 bases). This CDR3 region has 13 residues. Per germline, CDR1 DFQATT and CDR2 SNEGSKA (reference sequence). Trimming pared 6 bases from V and 8 bases from J, leaving 19 bases between. The CDR3 protein is CSAPGQGVVGYTF. The CDR3 DNA reads as TGCAGTGCCCCTGGGCAGGGCGTCGTGGGCTACACCTTC.

This clonotype was detected a few times. This chain uses TRBV7-8 with TRBJ2-4; D is undetermined. Between the trimmed V and J ends, which lost 5 bases and 8 bases, there was a span of 13 bases. There are 13 residues in the CDR3. Germline CDR1 SGHVS, CDR2 FQNEAQ. CDR3 in amino acids: CASSLDWVDIQYF. The CDR3 DNA sequence: TGTGCCAGCAGCCTTGACTGGGTGGACATTCAGTACTTC.

This clonotype was seen a few times. The genes are TRBV5-1 and TRBJ2-7, with unresolved D. The germline CDR1 and CDR2 sequences are SGHRS and YFSETQ. Trimming took 4 bases from V and 1 from J, leaving 21 bases between them. This CDR3 region has 17 residues. The DNA of the CDR3 is TGCGCCAGCAGCGCCGGGTCCTCCAGCAAGGGTTCCTACGAGCAGTACTTC. It specifies CASSAGSSSKGSYEQYF.

Only a few counts were recorded for this clonotype. The chain carries TRBV2 and TRBJ2-5, with unresolved D. The ends were cut back, 3 bases at V and 7 bases at J, with 6 bases in the middle. CDR1 is SNHLY and CDR2 is FYNNEI in the germline V gene. CDR3 size: 11 residues. The CDR3, as DNA: TGTGCCAGCAGTGATTCCGGGACCCAGTACTTC. This translates into CASSDSGTQYF.

This clonotype was seen a few times. V is TRBV3-1 and J is TRBJ2-3, with 7 bases that match TRBD2. V trimming: 0 bases; J trimming: 1 base; junction bases outside the gene matches: 7. The length of the CDR3 is 17 residues. Germline V gene sequence: CDR1 LGHDT, CDR2 YNNKEL (reference sequence). CDR3 loop: CASSQDLAGDRTDTQYF. The CDR3 DNA reads as TGTGCCAGCAGCCAAGATCTCGCGGGAGACCGCACAGATACGCAGTATTTT.

This CDR3 is CASSPYMGQGPNYGYTF. In DNA, the CDR3 is TGTGCCAGCAGCCCCTATATGGGACAGGGGCCTAACTATGGCTACACCTTC. The V call is TRBV7-9, the J call TRBJ1-2; 10 positions match TRBD1. V lost 5 bases, J lost 0 bases, and 9 bases stayed unmatched. Germline V gene sequence: CDR1 SEHNR, CDR2 FQNEAQ (reference sequence). CDR3 length equals 17 residues.